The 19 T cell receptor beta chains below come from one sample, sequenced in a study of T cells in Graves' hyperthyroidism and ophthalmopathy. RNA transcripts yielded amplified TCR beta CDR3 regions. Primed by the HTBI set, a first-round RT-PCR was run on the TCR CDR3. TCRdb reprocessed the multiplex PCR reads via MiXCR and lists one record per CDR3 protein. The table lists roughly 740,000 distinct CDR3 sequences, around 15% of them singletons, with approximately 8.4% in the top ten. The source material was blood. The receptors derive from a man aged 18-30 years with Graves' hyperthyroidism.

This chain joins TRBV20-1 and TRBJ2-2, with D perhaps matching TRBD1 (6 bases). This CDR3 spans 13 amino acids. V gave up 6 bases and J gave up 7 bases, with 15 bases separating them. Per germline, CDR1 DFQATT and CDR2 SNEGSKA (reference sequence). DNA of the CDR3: TGCAGTGCCAGCAGGGGTCTAAACGGGGAGCTGTTTTTT. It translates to CSASRGLNGELFF.

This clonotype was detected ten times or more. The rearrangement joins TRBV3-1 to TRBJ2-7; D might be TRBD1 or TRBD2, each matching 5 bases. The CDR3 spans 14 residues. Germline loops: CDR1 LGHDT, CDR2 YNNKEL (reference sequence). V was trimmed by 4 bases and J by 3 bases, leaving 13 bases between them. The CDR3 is CASSLRDEHYEQYF. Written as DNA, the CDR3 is TGTGCCAGCAGCCTCCGGGACGAGCACTACGAGCAGTACTTC.

The CDR3 sequence: CASTMNPRIEAFF. The CDR3 coding sequence is TGTGCCAGCACCATGAACCCCCGAATAGAAGCTTTCTTT. V is TRBV6-1 and J is TRBJ1-1; D unresolved. Germline V lookup: CDR1 MNHNS, CDR2 SASEGT. The CDR3 runs 13 residues. V dropped 7 bases and J dropped 8 bases, with 17 bases sitting between them.

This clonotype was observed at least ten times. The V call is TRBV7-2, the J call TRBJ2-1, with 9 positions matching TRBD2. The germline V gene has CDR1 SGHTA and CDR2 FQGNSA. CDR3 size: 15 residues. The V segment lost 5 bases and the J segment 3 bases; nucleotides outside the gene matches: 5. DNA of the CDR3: TGTGCCAGCAGCCTTAGCGGGAGAATCTACAATGAGCAGTTCTTC. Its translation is CASSLSGRIYNEQFF.

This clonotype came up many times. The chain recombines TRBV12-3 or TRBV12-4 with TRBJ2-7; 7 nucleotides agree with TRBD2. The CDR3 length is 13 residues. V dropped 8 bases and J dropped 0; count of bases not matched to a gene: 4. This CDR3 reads CASGLGTSYEQYF. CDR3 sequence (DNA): TGTGCCAGCGGACTAGGCACCTCCTACGAGCAGTACTTC.

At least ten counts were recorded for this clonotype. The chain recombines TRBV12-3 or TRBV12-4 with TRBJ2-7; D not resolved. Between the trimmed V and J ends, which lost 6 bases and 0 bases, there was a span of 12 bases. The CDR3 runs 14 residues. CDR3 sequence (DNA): TGTGCCAGCAGACCCCCTGACATCTCCTACGAGCAGTACTTC. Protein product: CASRPPDISYEQYF.

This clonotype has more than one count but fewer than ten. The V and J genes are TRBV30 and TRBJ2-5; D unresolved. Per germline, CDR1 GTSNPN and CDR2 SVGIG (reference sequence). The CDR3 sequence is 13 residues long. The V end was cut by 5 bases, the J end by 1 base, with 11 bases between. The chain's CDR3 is CAWVQVTQETQYF. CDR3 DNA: TGTGCCTGGGTTCAGGTGACCCAAGAGACCCAGTACTTC.

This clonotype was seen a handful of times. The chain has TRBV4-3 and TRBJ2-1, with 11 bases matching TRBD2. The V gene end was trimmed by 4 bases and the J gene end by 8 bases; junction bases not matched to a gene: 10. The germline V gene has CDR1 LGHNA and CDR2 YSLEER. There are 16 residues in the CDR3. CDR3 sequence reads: CASSPLAGGGTDEQFF. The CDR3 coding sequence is TGCGCCAGCAGCCCCCTAGCGGGAGGCGGTACAGATGAGCAGTTCTTC.

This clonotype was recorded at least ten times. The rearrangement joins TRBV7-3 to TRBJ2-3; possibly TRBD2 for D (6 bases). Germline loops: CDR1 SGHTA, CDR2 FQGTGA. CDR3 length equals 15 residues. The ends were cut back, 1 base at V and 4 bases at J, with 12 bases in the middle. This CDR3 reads CASSLMPGVPDTQYF. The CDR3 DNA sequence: TGTGCCAGCAGCTTAATGCCGGGAGTCCCAGATACGCAGTATTTT.

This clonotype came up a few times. For the CDR3, the DNA is TGTGCCACCAGCAGTGACCTCCGTCCTTCTAACTATGGCTACACCTTC. It encodes CATSSDLRPSNYGYTF. V gene TRBV15 combines with J gene TRBJ1-2; D remains ambiguous. The CDR3 is 16 amino acids. CDR1 is LNHNV, CDR2 YYDKDF, per germline (reference sequence). Trimming pared 3 bases from V and 0 bases from J, leaving 14 bases between. The whole variable domain, filled in from reference TRBV15 and TRBJ1-2, reads DAMVIQNPRYQVTQFGKPVTLSCSQTLNHNVMYWYQQKSSQAPKLLFHYYDKDFNNEADTPDNFQSRRPNTSFCFLDIRSPGLGDTAMYLCATSSDLRPSNYGYTFGSGTRLTVV.

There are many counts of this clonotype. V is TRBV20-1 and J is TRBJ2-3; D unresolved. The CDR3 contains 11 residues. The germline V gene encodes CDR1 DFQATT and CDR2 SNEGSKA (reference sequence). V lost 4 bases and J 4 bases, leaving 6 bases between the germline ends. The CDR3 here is CSATSSDTQYF. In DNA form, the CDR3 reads TGCAGTGCTACATCCTCAGATACGCAGTATTTT.

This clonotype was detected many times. The CDR3 is CASSQTGGWLATTYEQYF. The DNA of the CDR3 is TGTGCCAGCAGCCAGACAGGGGGCTGGCTAGCGACAACCTACGAGCAGTACTTC. The chain uses TRBV7-9 and TRBJ2-7; 10 nucleotides line up with TRBD1. J gave up 2 bases and V 5 bases, and 15 bases lay outside the gene matches. The CDR3 loop spans 18 amino acids. Germline CDR1 SEHNR, CDR2 FQNEAQ (reference sequence).

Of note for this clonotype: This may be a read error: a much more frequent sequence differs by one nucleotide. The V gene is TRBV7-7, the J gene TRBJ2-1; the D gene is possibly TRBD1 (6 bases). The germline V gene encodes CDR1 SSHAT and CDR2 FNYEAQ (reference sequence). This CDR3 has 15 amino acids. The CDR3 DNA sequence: TGTGTCAGCAGCCCCCCAGGGGAGTCTCACAATGAGCAGTTCTTC. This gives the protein CVSSPPGESHNEQFF.

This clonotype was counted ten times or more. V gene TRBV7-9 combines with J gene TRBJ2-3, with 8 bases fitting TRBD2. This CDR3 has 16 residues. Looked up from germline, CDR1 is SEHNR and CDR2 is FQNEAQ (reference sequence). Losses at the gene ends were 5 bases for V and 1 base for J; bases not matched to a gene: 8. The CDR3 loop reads CASSLLTTSGTDTQYF. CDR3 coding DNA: TGTGCCAGCAGCCTACTAACGACTAGCGGCACAGATACGCAGTATTTT.

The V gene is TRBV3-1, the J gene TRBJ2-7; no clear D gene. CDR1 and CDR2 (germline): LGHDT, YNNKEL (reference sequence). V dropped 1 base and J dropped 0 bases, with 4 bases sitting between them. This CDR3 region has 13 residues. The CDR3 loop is CASSQVNSYEQYF. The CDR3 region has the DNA TGTGCCAGCAGCCAAGTAAACTCCTACGAGCAGTACTTC.

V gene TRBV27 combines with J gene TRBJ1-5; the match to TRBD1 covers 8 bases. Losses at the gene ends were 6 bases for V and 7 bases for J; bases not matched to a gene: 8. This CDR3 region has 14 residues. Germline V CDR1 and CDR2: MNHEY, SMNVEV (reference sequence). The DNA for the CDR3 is TGTGCCAGCAGCGATTACAGGGGGAGACAGCCCCAGCATTTT. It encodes CASSDYRGRQPQHF.

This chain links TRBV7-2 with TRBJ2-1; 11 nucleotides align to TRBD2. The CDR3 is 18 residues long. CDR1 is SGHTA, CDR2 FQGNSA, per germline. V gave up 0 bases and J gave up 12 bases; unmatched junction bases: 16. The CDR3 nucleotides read TGTGCCAGCAGCTTAGCGCACCTGGCTAGCGGGAGGTTAGGTGGGCAGTTCTTC. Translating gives CASSLAHLASGRLGGQFF.

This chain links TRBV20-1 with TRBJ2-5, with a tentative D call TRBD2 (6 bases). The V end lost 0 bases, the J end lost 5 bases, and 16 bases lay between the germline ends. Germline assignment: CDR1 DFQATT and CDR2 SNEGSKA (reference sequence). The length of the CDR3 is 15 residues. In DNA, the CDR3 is TGCAGTGCTAGAGAAGAGGCTAGCGCGGGGGAGACCCAGTACTTC. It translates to CSAREEASAGETQYF.

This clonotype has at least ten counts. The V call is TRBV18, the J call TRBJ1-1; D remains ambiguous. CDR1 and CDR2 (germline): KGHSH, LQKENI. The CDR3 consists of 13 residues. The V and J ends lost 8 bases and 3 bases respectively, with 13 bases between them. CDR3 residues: CASSPRRDTEAFF. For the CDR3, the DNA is TGTGCCAGCAGCCCGAGACGGGACACTGAAGCTTTCTTT.